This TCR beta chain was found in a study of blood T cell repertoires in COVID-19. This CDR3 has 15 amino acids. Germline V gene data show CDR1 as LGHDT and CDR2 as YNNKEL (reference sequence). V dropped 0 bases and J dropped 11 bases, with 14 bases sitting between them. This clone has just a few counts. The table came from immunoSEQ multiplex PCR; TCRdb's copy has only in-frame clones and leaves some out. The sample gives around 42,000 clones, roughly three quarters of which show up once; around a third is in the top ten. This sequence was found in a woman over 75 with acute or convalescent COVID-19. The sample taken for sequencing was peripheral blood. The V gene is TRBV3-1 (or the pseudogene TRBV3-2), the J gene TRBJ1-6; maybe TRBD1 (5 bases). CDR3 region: CASSQDRQGRAPLHF. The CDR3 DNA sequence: TGTGCCAGCAGCCAAGATCGGCAGGGAAGGGCACCCCTCCACTTT.